In this sample, the clone carrying this T cell receptor beta chain turned up a few times. The antigen is undetermined. Method: immunoSEQ multiplex PCR; TCRdb's copy keeps in-frame clones and lacks some. The sample yields 55,000 to 85,000 clones, more than 70% seen once. The data belong to a study of radiotherapy plus CTLA-4 blockade in lung cancer. In the study overall: Objective responses were recorded in roughly 20% of patients, with disease control recorded in 25% to 35%.

Whole-study findings and limits: Among blood TCR repertoires after radiotherapy plus ipilimumab, tumor-derived clones expanded.

Germline-derived CDR1 and CDR2 are SGHRS and YFSETQ. Trimming cost V 2 bases and J 4 bases; bases outside gene matches: 2. This CDR3 is built from 14 residues. Ipilimumab-mediated CTLA-4 blockade plus focal radiation was given to patients having chemo-refractory metastatic non-small-cell lung cancer. Sequenced here: peripheral blood, sampled from a patient treated with radiotherapy plus ipilimumab. The TCR originated in a human donor with non-small cell lung cancer whose response to radiotherapy plus ipilimumab could not be evaluated. Some clones in this sample may be carry-over from other donors' samples. The rearrangement joins TRBV5-1 to TRBJ2-5; 10 bases match TRBD1. CDR3 protein: CASSFGTGVETQYF. CDR3 in DNA: TGCGCCAGCAGCTTCGGGACAGGGGTAGAGACCCAGTACTTC.